This is a list of T cell receptor beta chains from one sample in a study of cytomegalovirus exposure and HLA in healthy donors. Sequencing used immunoSEQ multiplex PCR; TCRdb keeps in-frame clones, though not all of them. The data show more than 85,000 clones, about 80% seen once. Specimen: PBMCs. The receptors stem from a woman in her 50s in good health and CMV-seropositive. Both conserved end residues are part of each CDR3.

CDR3 protein: CASSLQRQSEQYF
V gene: TRBV7-6
J gene: .

CDR3 protein: CSSTLGAANVLTF
V gene: TRBV7-9
J gene: TRBJ2-6

CDR3 protein: CSVAPQGTKNIQYF
V gene: TRBV29-1
J gene: TRBJ2-4

CDR3 protein: CASSPGGGQETQYF
V gene: TRBV2
J gene: TRBJ2-5

CDR3 protein: CASTTEGGYDYGYTF
V gene: TRBV6-6
J gene: TRBJ1-2

CDR3 protein: CASSVGTVSSYEQYF
V gene: TRBV6-1
J gene: TRBJ2-7

CDR3 protein: CASSLYNSPLHF
V gene: TRBV27
J gene: TRBJ1-6

CDR3 protein: CAISDPGTSGGYADTQYF
V gene: TRBV10-3
J gene: TRBJ2-3

CDR3 protein: CASSSRTGSPLNEKLFF
V gene: TRBV7-7
J gene: TRBJ1-4

CDR3 protein: CASSLAAQGSNQPQHF
V gene: TRBV5-6
J gene: TRBJ1-5

CDR3 protein: CASSEGREVDEQYF
V gene: TRBV2
J gene: TRBJ2-7

CDR3 protein: CASRRDRGYNEQFF
V gene: TRBV5-6
J gene: TRBJ2-1

CDR3 protein: CATQADPYNEQFF
V gene: TRBV2
J gene: TRBJ2-1

CDR3 protein: CASSLWGGNQPQHF
V gene: TRBV5-1
J gene: TRBJ1-5

CDR3 protein: CASSLVPATNEKLFF
V gene: TRBV5-1
J gene: TRBJ1-4

CDR3 protein: CASSQAWGGQETQYF
V gene: TRBV4-3
J gene: TRBJ2-5

CDR3 protein: CASSLAYRTDTQYF
V gene: TRBV6-5
J gene: TRBJ2-3

CDR3 protein: CASSPPQGSRTDTQYF
V gene: TRBV7-9
J gene: TRBJ2-3

CDR3 protein: CASSPENTGIGEQYF
V gene: TRBV18
J gene: TRBJ2-7

CDR3 protein: CASSVEEGRGSPLHF
V gene: TRBV9
J gene: TRBJ1-6

CDR3 protein: CASSFGASRNTGELFF
V gene: TRBV7-3
J gene: TRBJ2-2

CDR3 protein: CASSPRQGWETQYF
V gene: TRBV7-9
J gene: TRBJ2-5

CDR3 protein: CASSLTRNTEAFF
V gene: TRBV5-4
J gene: TRBJ1-1

CDR3 protein: CASSPRTGDREETQYF
V gene: TRBV18
J gene: TRBJ2-5

CDR3 protein: CASSLRGTSGQETQYF
V gene: TRBV4-1
J gene: TRBJ2-5

CDR3 protein: CATSRLSEGETQYF
V gene: TRBV15
J gene: TRBJ2-5

CDR3 protein: CASSQARGNNEQFF
V gene: TRBV4-1
J gene: TRBJ2-1

CDR3 protein: CASSPARTRSYEQYF
V gene: TRBV7-2
J gene: TRBJ2-7

CDR3 protein: CASSRAGDTNEKLFF
V gene: TRBV9
J gene: TRBJ1-4

CDR3 protein: CASSLSFSGRAIETQYF
V gene: TRBV27
J gene: TRBJ2-5

CDR3 protein: CASSPHPTYEQYF
V gene: TRBV19
J gene: TRBJ2-7

CDR3 protein: CASTRGGNTEAFF
V gene: TRBV6-5
J gene: TRBJ1-1

CDR3 protein: CASSPAFGLEGITEAFF
V gene: TRBV11-1
J gene: TRBJ1-1

CDR3 protein: CASMGTLEDGELFF
V gene: TRBV27
J gene: TRBJ2-2

CDR3 protein: CASSHRQEDNQPQHF
V gene: TRBV7-9
J gene: TRBJ1-5

CDR3 protein: CASSLSGDTGELFF
V gene: TRBV4-2
J gene: TRBJ2-2

CDR3 protein: CASSRSGTENEKLFF
V gene: TRBV2
J gene: TRBJ1-4

CDR3 protein: CASSSRGRGQDEKLFF
V gene: TRBV5-1
J gene: TRBJ1-4

CDR3 protein: CASPRTSGPTDTQYF
V gene: TRBV19
J gene: TRBJ2-3

CDR3 protein: CASSPQGRGVYNEQFF
V gene: TRBV11-2
J gene: TRBJ2-1

CDR3 protein: CARSRSPQGMNTEAFF
V gene: TRBV5-3
J gene: TRBJ1-1

CDR3 protein: CASSPDYEQYF
V gene: TRBV18
J gene: .

CDR3 protein: CASSPPSYAGEKLFF
V gene: TRBV18
J gene: TRBJ1-4

CDR3 protein: CASSSSSGNTIYF
V gene: TRBV7-2
J gene: TRBJ1-3

CDR3 protein: CASRDSGSTPEAFF
V gene: TRBV27
J gene: TRBJ1-1

CDR3 protein: CASSLQGSYNEQFF
V gene: TRBV7-6
J gene: TRBJ2-1

CDR3 protein: CASSLYGGEGNTIYF
V gene: TRBV7-6
J gene: TRBJ1-3

CDR3 protein: CASTEPGQGHYGYTF
V gene: TRBV5-1
J gene: TRBJ1-2

CDR3 protein: CASSPMTQTSNYGYTF
V gene: TRBV19
J gene: TRBJ1-2

CDR3 protein: CASSRTGSLLHSPLHF
V gene: TRBV11-1
J gene: TRBJ1-6

CDR3 protein: CASSQSTGFGGYTF
V gene: TRBV18
J gene: TRBJ1-2